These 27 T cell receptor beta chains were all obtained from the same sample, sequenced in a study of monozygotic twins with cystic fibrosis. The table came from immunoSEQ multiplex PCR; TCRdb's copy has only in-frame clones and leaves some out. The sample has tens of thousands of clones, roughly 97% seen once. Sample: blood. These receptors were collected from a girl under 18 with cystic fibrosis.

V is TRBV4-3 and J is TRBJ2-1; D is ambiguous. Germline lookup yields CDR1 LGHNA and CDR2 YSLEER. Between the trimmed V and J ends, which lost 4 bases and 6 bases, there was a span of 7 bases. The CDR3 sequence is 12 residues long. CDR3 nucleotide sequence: TGCGCCAGCAGCCTAGCTGGCAATGAGCAGTTCTTC. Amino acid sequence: CASSLAGNEQFF.

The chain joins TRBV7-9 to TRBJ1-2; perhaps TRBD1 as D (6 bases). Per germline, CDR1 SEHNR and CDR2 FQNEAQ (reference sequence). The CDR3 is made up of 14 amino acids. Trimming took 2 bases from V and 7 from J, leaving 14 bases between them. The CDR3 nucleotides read TGTGCCAGCAGCTTACTCACAGGGATTCGTGGCTACACCTTC. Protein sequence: CASSLLTGIRGYTF.

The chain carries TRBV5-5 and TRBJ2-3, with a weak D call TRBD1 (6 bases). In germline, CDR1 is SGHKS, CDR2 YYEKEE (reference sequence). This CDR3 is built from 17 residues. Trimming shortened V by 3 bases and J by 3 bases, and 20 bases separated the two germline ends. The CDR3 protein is CASSSPPFRGGTDTQYF. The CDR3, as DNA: TGTGCCAGCAGCTCCCCCCCGTTCAGGGGCGGTACAGATACGCAGTATTTT.

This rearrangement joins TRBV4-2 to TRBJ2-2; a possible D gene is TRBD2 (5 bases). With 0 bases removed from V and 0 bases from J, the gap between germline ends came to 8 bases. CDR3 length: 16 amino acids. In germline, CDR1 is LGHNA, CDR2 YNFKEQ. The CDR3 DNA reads TGTGCCAGCAGCCAAGAGGCTAGCACGAACACCGGGGAGCTGTTTTTT. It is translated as CASSQEASTNTGELFF.

The CDR3 is CASSGGSQYNEQFF. The CDR3 nucleotides are TGTGCCAGCAGTGGCGGGAGTCAGTACAATGAGCAGTTCTTC. The chain combines TRBV28 with TRBJ2-1; 7 positions agree with TRBD2. The CDR3 is 14 amino acids. J was trimmed by 4 bases and V by 5 bases; bases with no gene match: 5. Per germline, CDR1 MDHEN and CDR2 SYDVKM.

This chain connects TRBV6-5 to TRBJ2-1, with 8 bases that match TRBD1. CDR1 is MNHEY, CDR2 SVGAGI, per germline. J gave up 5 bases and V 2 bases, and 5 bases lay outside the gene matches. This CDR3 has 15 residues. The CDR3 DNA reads TGTGCCAGCAGTTACAACCGACAGGGGAACAATGAGCAGTTCTTC. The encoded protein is CASSYNRQGNNEQFF.

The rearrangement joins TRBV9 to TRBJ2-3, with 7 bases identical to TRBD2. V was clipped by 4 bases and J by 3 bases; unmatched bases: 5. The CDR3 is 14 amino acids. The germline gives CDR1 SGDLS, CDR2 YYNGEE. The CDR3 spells CASSSTSETDTQYF. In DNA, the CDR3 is TGTGCCAGCAGCTCCACTAGCGAAACAGATACGCAGTATTTT.

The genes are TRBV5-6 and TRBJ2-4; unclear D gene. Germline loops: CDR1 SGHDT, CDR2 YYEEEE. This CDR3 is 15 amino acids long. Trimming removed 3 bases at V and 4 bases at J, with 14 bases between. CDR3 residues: CASSWPGRGKNIQYF. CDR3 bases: TGTGCCAGCAGCTGGCCGGGTAGAGGAAAAAACATTCAGTACTTC.

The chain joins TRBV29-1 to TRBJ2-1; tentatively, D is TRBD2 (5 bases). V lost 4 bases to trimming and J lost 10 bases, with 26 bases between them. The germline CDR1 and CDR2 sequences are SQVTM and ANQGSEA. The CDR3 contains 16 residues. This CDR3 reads CSVVGSDFTYSWEQFF. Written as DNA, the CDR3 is TGCAGCGTTGTTGGGTCGGACTTCACCTATTCATGGGAGCAGTTCTTC.

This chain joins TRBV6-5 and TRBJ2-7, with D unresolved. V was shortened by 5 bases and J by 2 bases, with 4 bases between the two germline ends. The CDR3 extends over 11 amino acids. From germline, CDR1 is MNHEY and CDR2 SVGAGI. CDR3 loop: CASSTPYEQYF. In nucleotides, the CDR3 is TGTGCCAGCAGTACGCCCTACGAGCAGTACTTC.

The CDR3 spells CASSWGLKDTQYF. CDR3 sequence (DNA): TGTGCCAGCAGCTGGGGACTAAAGGATACGCAGTATTTT. This chain joins TRBV7-2 and TRBJ2-3; 7 bases map to TRBD2. The CDR3 has 13 amino acids. Germline trimming cut 4 bases from V and 6 bases from J; bases unmatched to any gene: 4. CDR1 SGHTA and CDR2 FQGNSA come from the germline V gene.

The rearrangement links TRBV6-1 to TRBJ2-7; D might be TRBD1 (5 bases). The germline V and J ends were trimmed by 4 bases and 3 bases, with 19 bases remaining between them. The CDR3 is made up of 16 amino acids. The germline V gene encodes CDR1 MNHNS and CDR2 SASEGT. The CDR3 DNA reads TGTGCCAGCAGTGCGTACGCAGCTGGGGCTGGCTACGAGCAGTACTTC. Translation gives CASSAYAAGAGYEQYF.

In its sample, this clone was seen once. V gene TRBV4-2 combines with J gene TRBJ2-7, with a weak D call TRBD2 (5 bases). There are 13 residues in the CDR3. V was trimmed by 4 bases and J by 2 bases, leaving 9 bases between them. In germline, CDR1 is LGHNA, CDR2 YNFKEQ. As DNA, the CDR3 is TGTGCCAGCAGCCCCCGGACTGCCTACGAGCAGTACTTC. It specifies CASSPRTAYEQYF.

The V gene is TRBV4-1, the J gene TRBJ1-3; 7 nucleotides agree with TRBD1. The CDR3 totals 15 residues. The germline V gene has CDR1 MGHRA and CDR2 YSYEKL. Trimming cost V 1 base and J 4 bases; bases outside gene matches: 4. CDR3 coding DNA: TGCGCCAGCAGCCAAGGGTCAGGGGGAGGAAACACCATATATTTT. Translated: CASSQGSGGGNTIYF.

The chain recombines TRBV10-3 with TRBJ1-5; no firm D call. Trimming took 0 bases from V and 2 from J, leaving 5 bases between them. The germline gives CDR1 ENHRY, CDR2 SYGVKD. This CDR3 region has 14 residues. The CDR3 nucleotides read TGTGCCATCAGTGAGTCGGGTGGCAATCAGCCCCAGCATTTT. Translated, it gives CAISESGGNQPQHF.

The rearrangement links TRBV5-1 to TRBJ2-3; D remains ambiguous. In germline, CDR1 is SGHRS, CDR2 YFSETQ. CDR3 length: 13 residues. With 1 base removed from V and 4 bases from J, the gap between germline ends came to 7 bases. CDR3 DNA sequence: TGCGCCAGCAGCTTGCAGGTTGCAGATACGCAGTATTTT. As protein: CASSLQVADTQYF.

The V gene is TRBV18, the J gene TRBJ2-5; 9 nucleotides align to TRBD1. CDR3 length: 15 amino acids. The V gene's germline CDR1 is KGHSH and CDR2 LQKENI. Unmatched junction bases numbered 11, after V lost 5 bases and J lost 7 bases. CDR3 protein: CASSTTGGAEGTQYF. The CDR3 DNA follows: TGTGCCAGCTCAACCACAGGGGGCGCGGAAGGGACCCAGTACTTC.

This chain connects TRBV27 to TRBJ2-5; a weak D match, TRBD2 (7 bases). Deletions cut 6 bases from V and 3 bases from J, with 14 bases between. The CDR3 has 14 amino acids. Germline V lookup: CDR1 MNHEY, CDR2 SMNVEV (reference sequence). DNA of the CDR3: TGTGCCAGCAGAACTAGGGAGGGGGAAGAGACCCAGTACTTC. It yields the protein CASRTREGEETQYF.

CDR3 DNA sequence: TGCGCCAGCAGCCAAGATTTGGGCGGCTCGTATGGCTACACCTTC. Translation gives CASSQDLGGSYGYTF. The chain is built from TRBV4-3 and TRBJ1-2; unclear D gene. The germline gives CDR1 LGHNA, CDR2 YSLEER. Trimming left V 0 bases short and J 5 bases short, with 13 bases between. CDR3 size: 15 residues.

CDR3 nucleotides: TGTGCCTGGAGTGGAGATCCTAATAACTATGGCTACACCTTC. Its protein product is CAWSGDPNNYGYTF. The rearrangement joins TRBV30 to TRBJ1-2; no clear D gene. V lost 1 base to trimming and J lost 1 base, with 10 bases between them. Germline V lookup: CDR1 GTSNPN, CDR2 SVGIG (reference sequence). This CDR3 has 14 residues.

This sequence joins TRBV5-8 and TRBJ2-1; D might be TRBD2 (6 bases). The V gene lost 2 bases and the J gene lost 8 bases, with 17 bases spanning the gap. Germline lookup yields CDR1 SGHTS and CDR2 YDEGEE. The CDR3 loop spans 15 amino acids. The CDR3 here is CASSFIGRGNHEQFF. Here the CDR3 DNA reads TGTGCCAGCAGCTTTATAGGACGCGGGAACCATGAGCAGTTCTTC.

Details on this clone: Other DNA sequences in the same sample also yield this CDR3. For the CDR3, the DNA is TGCGCCAGCAGCCAAGATAGGGGGGCCTACGAGCAGTACTTC. It translates to CASSQDRGAYEQYF. The chain carries TRBV4-3 and TRBJ2-7; D possibly matches TRBD1 or TRBD2 (6 bases each). The CDR3 runs 14 residues. The V gene's germline CDR1 is LGHNA and CDR2 YSLEER. V was pared by 0 bases and J by 2 bases, with 8 bases between.

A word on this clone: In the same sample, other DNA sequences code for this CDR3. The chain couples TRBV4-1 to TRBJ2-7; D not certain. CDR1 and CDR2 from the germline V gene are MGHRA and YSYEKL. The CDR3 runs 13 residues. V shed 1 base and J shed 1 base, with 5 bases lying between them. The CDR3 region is CASSQVGSYEQYF. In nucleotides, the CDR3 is TGCGCCAGCAGCCAAGTCGGTTCCTACGAGCAGTACTTC.

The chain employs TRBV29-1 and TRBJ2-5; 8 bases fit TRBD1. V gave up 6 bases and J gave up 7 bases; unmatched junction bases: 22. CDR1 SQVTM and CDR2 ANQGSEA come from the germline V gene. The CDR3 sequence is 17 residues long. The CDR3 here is CSVSLYLGQGALGTQYF. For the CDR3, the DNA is TGCAGCGTCTCTTTGTATCTTGGGCAGGGGGCCCTCGGGACCCAGTACTTC.

CDR3 in DNA: TGCAGTGCTAGAGAATTCGGGGAGCTGTTTTTT. Amino acids: CSAREFGELFF. This chain connects TRBV20-1 to TRBJ2-2, with D unresolved. Trimming left V 0 bases short and J 7 bases short, with 3 bases between. The CDR3 spans 11 residues. CDR1 and CDR2 (germline): DFQATT, SNEGSKA (reference sequence).

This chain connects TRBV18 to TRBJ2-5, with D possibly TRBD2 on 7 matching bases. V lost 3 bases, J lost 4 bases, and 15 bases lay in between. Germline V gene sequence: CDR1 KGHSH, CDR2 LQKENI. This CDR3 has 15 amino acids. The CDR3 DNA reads TGTGCCAGCTCACCGGGGGCGGGAGCCGGAGAGACCCAGTACTTC. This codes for CASSPGAGAGETQYF.

DNA for the CDR3: TGTGCCAGCTCAAATTCCCCCGGGACAGGGAACACCGGGGAGCTGTTTTTT. Translation gives CASSNSPGTGNTGELFF. The rearrangement uses TRBV18 and TRBJ2-2; 8 nucleotides agree with TRBD1. The CDR3 has 17 amino acids. With 5 bases clipped from V and 1 base from J, the junction kept 9 bases outside the gene matches. The germline gives CDR1 KGHSH, CDR2 LQKENI.